A selection of T cell receptor beta chains follows, all from one sample in a study of CXCR3-negative and CXCR3-positive naive CD8 T cells. Each CDR3 protein gets one entry in TCRdb, which reprocessed the 5' RACE reads and gives no DNA. The sample includes just under 90,000 distinct CDR3 sequences. Sample: naive CXCR3+ CD8+ T cells from blood. These receptors were obtained from a human donor in good health. Some clones in this sample may be carry-over from other donors' samples. Each CDR3 is given with its conserved first and last residue.

V,J,CDR3
TRBV28,TRBJ2-1,CASGEWEGSYNEQFF
TRBV29-1,TRBJ2-3,CSVAGTGNTDTQYF
TRBV4-3,TRBJ2-3,CASSQPVRDRGVDTQYF
TRBV12-3/TRBV12-4,TRBJ2-7,CASSPYGGSYEQYF
TRBV15,TRBJ2-7,CATSRDDRGGLTYEQYF
TRBV19,TRBJ2-7,CASSVQGAAYEQYF
TRBV28,TRBJ1-1,CASSGDRGPEAFF
TRBV28,TRBJ2-5,CASSYQGAETQYF
TRBV29-1,TRBJ2-3,CSVYGFLAGGGPKVGGTDTQYF
TRBV10-1,TRBJ1-1,CASSGDNTEAFF
TRBV7-9,TRBJ1-1,CAGSLGVTEAFF
TRBV29-1,TRBJ2-7,CSVVDGSYEQYF
TRBV28,TRBJ2-2,CASSLFVGGDKPLPGELFF
TRBV5-1,TRBJ1-2,CASSPHLQELNYGYTF
TRBV20-1,TRBJ2-7,CSAPQIRSYEQYF
TRBV7-8,TRBJ1-1,CASSLAQIHEAFF
TRBV19,TRBJ1-5,CASSLTGAKPQHF
TRBV25-1,TRBJ2-7,CASSETLSSYEQYF
TRBV12-3/TRBV12-4,TRBJ1-6,CASSRQGPSSYNSPLHF
TRBV5-1,TRBJ2-7,CASSTGPGDYEQYF
TRBV29-1,TRBJ2-7,CSVEGASGDYEQYF
TRBV20-1,TRBJ2-3,CSARDNWRERTDTQYF
TRBV7-9,TRBJ2-7,CASSFTPYEQYF
TRBV29-1,TRBJ2-1,CSVLQGSNEQFF
TRBV28,TRBJ2-4,CASSKGAGRAIQYF
TRBV28,TRBJ1-4,CASNEGNEKLFF
TRBV7-9,TRBJ2-3,CASSLGQGAQYF
TRBV5-1,TRBJ2-3,CASSLYSGMSTDTQYF
TRBV7-2,TRBJ2-3,CARRGGGAKHRTDTQYF
TRBV2,TRBJ2-7,CASSPRPSYEQYF
TRBV6-2/TRBV6-3,TRBJ2-1,CASSLRDRGYNEQFF
TRBV20-1,TRBJ1-1,CSARPLGNTEAFF
TRBV29-1,TRBJ1-2,CSVEDYAVTDGYTF
TRBV12-3/TRBV12-4,TRBJ2-1,CASTEVTYNEQFF
TRBV15,TRBJ2-2,CATSSRTDGELFF